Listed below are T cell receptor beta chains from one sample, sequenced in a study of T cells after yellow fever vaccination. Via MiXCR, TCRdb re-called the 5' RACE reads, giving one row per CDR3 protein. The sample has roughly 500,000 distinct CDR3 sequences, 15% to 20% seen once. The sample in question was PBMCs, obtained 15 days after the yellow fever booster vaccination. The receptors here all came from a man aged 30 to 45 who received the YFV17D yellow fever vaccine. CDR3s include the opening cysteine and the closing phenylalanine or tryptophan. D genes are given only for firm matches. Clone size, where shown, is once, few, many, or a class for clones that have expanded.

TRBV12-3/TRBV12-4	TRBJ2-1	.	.	CASSPGTLHNEQFF	TGTGCCAGCAGTCCCGGGACCCTTCACAATGAGCAGTTCTTC
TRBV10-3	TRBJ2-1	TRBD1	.	CAIGGQGADEQFF	TGTGCCATCGGTGGACAGGGGGCTGATGAGCAGTTCTTC
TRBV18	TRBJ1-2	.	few	CASSPPGQNYGYTF	TGTGCCAGCTCACCACCGGGGCAGAACTATGGCTACACCTTC
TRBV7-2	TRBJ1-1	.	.	CASSLTRGGVEAFF	TGTGCCAGCAGCTTAACTCGGGGGGGGGTTGAAGCTTTCTTT
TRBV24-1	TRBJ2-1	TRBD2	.	CATSDTSGSNEQFF	TGTGCCACCAGTGATACTAGCGGGAGCAATGAGCAGTTCTTC
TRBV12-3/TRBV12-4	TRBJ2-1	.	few	CASSLALYEQFF	TGTGCCAGCAGTTTAGCGCTGTACGAGCAGTTCTTC
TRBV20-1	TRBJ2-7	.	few	CSARIPPTQGVDYEQYF	TGCAGTGCTAGGATCCCCCCCACACAGGGTGTGGACTACGAGCAGTACTTC
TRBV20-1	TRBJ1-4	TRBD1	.	CSASSGQGGEKLFF	TGCAGTGCTAGTAGCGGACAGGGTGGTGAAAAACTGTTTTTT
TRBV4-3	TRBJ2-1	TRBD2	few	CASSLLAGGGDEQFF	TGCGCCAGCAGCCTCTTAGCGGGAGGGGGGGATGAGCAGTTCTTC
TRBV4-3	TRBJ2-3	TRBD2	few	CASSQASPPTAGGPRTQYF	TGCGCCAGCAGCCAAGCCTCCCCTCCTACGGCGGGAGGGCCGCGTACGCAGTATTTT
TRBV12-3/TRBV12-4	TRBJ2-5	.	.	CASSFWRETQYF	TGTGCCAGCAGTTTTTGGAGGGAGACCCAGTACTTC
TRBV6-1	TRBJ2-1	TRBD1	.	CASRAPGQGAGEQFF	TGTGCCAGCAGAGCTCCGGGACAGGGGGCTGGTGAGCAGTTCTTC
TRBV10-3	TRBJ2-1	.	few	CAISPLLGEQFF	TGTGCCATCAGCCCTCTTCTGGGTGAGCAGTTCTTC
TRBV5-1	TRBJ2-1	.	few	CASSLVASPYNEQFF	TGCGCCAGCAGCTTGGTAGCGAGTCCCTACAATGAGCAGTTCTTC
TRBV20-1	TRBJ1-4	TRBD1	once	CSATDRGSNEKLFF	TGCAGTGCGACCGACAGGGGGAGTAATGAAAAACTGTTTTTT
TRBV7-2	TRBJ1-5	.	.	CASSLGVGVTQPQHF	TGTGCCAGCAGCTTAGGCGTAGGGGTGACTCAGCCCCAGCATTTT
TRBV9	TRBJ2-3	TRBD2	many	CASSVEASGRTYTQYF	TGTGCCAGCAGCGTAGAGGCTAGCGGGAGGACCTATACGCAGTATTTT
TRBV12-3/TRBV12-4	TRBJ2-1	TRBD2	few	CASSLGLAASSYNEQFF	TGTGCCAGCAGTTTGGGACTAGCGGCCAGCTCCTACAATGAGCAGTTCTTC
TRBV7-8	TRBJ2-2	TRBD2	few	CASSLPRTRANTGELFF	TGTGCCAGCAGCTTACCTCGGACTAGGGCGAACACCGGGGAGCTGTTTTTT
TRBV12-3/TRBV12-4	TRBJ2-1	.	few	CASSVGPTYNEQFF	TGTGCCAGCAGTGTGGGACCAACCTACAATGAGCAGTTCTTC
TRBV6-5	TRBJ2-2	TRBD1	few	CASSYRGQGAGTGELFF	TGTGCCAGCAGTTACCGCGGGCAGGGGGCGGGAACCGGGGAGCTGTTTTTT
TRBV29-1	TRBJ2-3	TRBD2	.	CSARRGSGSGTDTQYF	TGCAGCGCCCGAAGGGGTAGCGGGAGTGGCACAGATACGCAGTATTTT
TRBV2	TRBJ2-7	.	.	CASKSKGSVEQYF	TGTGCCAGCAAATCCAAGGGAAGCGTTGAGCAGTACTTC
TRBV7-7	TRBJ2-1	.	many	CASSTGQNNEQFF	TGTGCCAGCAGCACCGGACAGAACAATGAGCAGTTCTTC
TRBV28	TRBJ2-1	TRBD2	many	CASRGGSAGANEQFF	TGTGCCAGCAGGGGAGGTTCAGCGGGAGCCAATGAGCAGTTCTTC
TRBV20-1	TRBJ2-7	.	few	CSASRQVSYEQYF	TGCAGTGCGTCCCGACAGGTCTCCTACGAGCAGTACTTC
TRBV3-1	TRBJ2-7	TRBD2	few	CASSQEVLAGNEQYF	TGTGCCAGCAGCCAAGAGGTACTAGCGGGAAACGAGCAGTACTTC
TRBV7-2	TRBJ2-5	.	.	CASSLQWGEETQYF	TGTGCCAGCAGCTTACAATGGGGGGAAGAGACCCAGTACTTC
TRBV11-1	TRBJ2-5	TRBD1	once	CASSPQGAGETQYF	TGTGCCAGCAGCCCACAGGGGGCTGGAGAGACCCAGTACTTC
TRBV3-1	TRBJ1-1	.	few	CASSQARTDIIMNTEAFF	TGTGCCAGCAGCCAAGCTCGGACAGACATTATTATGAACACTGAAGCTTTCTTT
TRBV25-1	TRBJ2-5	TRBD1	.	CASSQLGTGDPYF	TGTGCCAGCAGTCAATTGGGAACAGGGGATCCATACTTC
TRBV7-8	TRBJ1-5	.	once	CASNLQGRQPQHF	TGTGCCAGCAACCTACAGGGCCGTCAGCCCCAGCATTTT
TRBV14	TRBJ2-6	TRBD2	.	CASSQGIFRTSGRSGANVLTF	TGTGCCAGCAGCCAAGGCATTTTTAGGACTAGCGGGAGATCTGGGGCCAACGTCCTGACTTTC
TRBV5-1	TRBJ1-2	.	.	CASSSGVSSGYTF	.
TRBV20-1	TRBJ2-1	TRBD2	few	CSATPSGRSIDEQFF	TGCAGTGCTACTCCTAGCGGGAGAAGCATAGATGAGCAGTTCTTC
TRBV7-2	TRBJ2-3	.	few	CASSLELSTDTQYF	TGTGCCAGCAGCTTAGAGCTATCCACAGATACGCAGTATTTT
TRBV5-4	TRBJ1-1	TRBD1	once	CASSIGQASDTEAFF	TGTGCCAGCAGCATCGGACAGGCTTCGGACACTGAAGCTTTCTTT
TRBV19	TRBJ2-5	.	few	CASSFNGETQYF	TGTGCCAGTAGTTTCAACGGGGAGACCCAGTACTTC
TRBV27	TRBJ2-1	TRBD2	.	CASSLVAGSSYNEQFF	TGTGCCAGCAGTTTAGTAGCGGGAAGCTCCTACAATGAGCAGTTCTTC
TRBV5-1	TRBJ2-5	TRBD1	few	CASSLGGPGGGETQYF	TGCGCCAGCAGCTTGGGGGGCCCAGGGGGCGGAGAGACCCAGTACTTC
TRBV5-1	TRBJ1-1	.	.	CASSWGNTEAFF	TGCGCCAGCAGCTGGGGCAACACTGAAGCTTTCTTT
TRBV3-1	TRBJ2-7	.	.	CASSQSWYEQYF	TGTGCCAGCAGCCAATCTTGGTACGAGCAGTACTTC
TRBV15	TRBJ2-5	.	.	CATSRETGTARETQYF	TGTGCCACCAGCAGAGAAACCGGGACGGCAAGAGAGACCCAGTACTTC
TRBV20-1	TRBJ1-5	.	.	CSARDRASWNQPQHF	TGCAGTGCTAGAGATAGGGCCAGTTGGAATCAGCCCCAGCATTTT
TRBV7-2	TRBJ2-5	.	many	CASSIDRVQETQYF	TGTGCCAGCAGCATTGACAGAGTCCAAGAGACCCAGTACTTC
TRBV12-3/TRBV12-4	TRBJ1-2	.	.	CASSQGATYGYTF	TGTGCCAGCAGTCAGGGAGCCACCTATGGCTACACCTTC
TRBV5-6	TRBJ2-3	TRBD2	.	CASSIQREFPDTQYF	TGTGCCAGCAGCATACAGCGGGAGTTCCCAGATACGCAGTATTTT
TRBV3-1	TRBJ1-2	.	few	CASSQVRADGYTF	TGTGCCAGCAGCCAAGTAAGGGCAGATGGCTACACCTTC
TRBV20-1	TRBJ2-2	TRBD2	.	CSARDRLASGNTGELFF	TGCAGTGCTAGAGATCGTTTGGCTAGCGGGAACACCGGGGAGCTGTTTTTT